Below, 15 T cell receptor beta chains from the same sample are listed, as sequenced in a study of T cells expressing NK-cell markers. TCRdb reprocessed the 5' RACE reads, keeping one entry per CDR3 protein, no DNA. The sample table includes 300,000 to 450,000 distinct CDR3 sequences. The sequencing input was blood T cells: a sorted CD56 or NKG2C T cell subset, CD4+ or CD8+ T cells, or bulk PBMC T cells (not recorded which). Every receptor here comes from a man aged 18-75 years in good health.

The chain joins TRBV20-1 to TRBJ2-5; the D call of TRBD1 rests on TCRdb alone, since no DNA is present to check it. The CDR3 sequence is 15 residues long. Per germline, CDR1 DFQATT and CDR2 SNEGSKA (reference sequence). The CDR3 is CSARVGTGGTETQYF.

CDR3 sequence reads: CASSSEWGMMNEQFF. J is TRBJ2-1 and V is TRBV7-9; the TCRdb D gene call, TRBD1, has no DNA to confirm it. The CDR3 is 15 amino acids. Germline V gene sequence: CDR1 SEHNR, CDR2 FQNEAQ (reference sequence).

This chain connects TRBV7-2 to TRBJ2-1. CDR3 length: 14 amino acids. Germline CDR1 and CDR2: SGHTA and FQGNSA. This chain's CDR3 is CASSLPPSYNEQFF.

The chain uses TRBV11-2 and TRBJ2-7. This CDR3 region has 14 residues. Germline V gene lookup returns CDR1 SGHAT and CDR2 FQNNGV. The CDR3 protein is CASSLGMTDYEQYF.

The CDR3: CSARSRGLAGSYNEQFF. This chain joins TRBV20-1 and TRBJ2-1; there is no DNA to check the TCRdb D call of TRBD2. This CDR3 is built from 17 residues. The V gene's germline CDR1 is DFQATT and CDR2 SNEGSKA (reference sequence).

The V gene is TRBV10-3, the J gene TRBJ2-6; TCRdb's D gene call, TRBD1, goes unchecked for lack of DNA. The germline V gene has CDR1 ENHRY and CDR2 SYGVKD. The CDR3 covers 16 residues. The CDR3: CATQGQADGEANVLTF.

J is TRBJ2-1 and V is TRBV2; TCRdb's D call, TRBD1, is unchecked because there is no DNA. CDR1 is SNHLY, CDR2 FYNNEI, per germline. There are 14 residues in the CDR3. CDR3: CASRADRMPHEQFF.

V is TRBV5-1 and J is TRBJ1-2. Germline CDR1 and CDR2: SGHRS and YFSETQ. The CDR3 has 14 residues. The CDR3 loop is CASSLGATGNGYTF. The variable domain in full, with the rest retrieved from reference TRBV5-1 and TRBJ1-2, is KAGVTQTPRYLIKTRGQQVTLSCSPISGHRSVSWYQQTPGQGLQFLFEYFSETQRNKGNFPGRFSGRQFSNSRSEMNVSTLELGDSALYLCASSLGATGNGYTFGSGTRLTVV.

V and J are TRBV28 and TRBJ1-2; the D call from TCRdb, TRBD1, cannot be confirmed without DNA. The CDR3 loop spans 13 amino acids. CDR1 and CDR2 from the germline V gene are MDHEN and SYDVKM. The CDR3 loop reads CASTGQVNYGYTF.

The chain joins TRBV12-3 or TRBV12-4 to TRBJ2-2; TCRdb's assignment of TRBD1 cannot be checked, as there is no DNA. The CDR3 length is 14 residues. The CDR3 sequence: CASVEDRHTGELFF.

The genes are TRBV7-2 and TRBJ1-5. Germline loops: CDR1 SGHTA, CDR2 FQGNSA. This CDR3 is 15 amino acids long. CDR3 protein: CASSLKGNSNQPQHF. Full variable domain (rest looked up from reference TRBV7-2 and TRBJ1-5): GAGVSQSPSNKVTEKGKDVELRCDPISGHTALYWYRQSLGQGLEFLIYFQGNSAPDKSGLPSDRFSAERTGGSVSTLTIQRTQQEDSAVYLCASSLKGNSNQPQHFGDGTRLSIL.

The chain joins TRBV28 to TRBJ2-3. The germline CDR1 and CDR2 sequences are MDHEN and SYDVKM. This CDR3 is built from 14 residues. CDR3 in amino acids: CASRSGLAIKTQYF.

This chain uses TRBV5-5 with TRBJ1-2. Germline V CDR1 and CDR2: SGHKS, YYEKEE (reference sequence). CDR3 length: 12 amino acids. The CDR3 spells CASSTAQVGYTF.

The chain uses TRBV7-9 and TRBJ1-4; TCRdb gives TRBD1 as the D gene, but with no DNA this cannot be confirmed. This CDR3 region has 17 residues. Germline values: CDR1 SEHNR, CDR2 FQNEAQ (reference sequence). The CDR3 region is CASSLAGQGRSNEKLFF.

V and J are TRBV28 and TRBJ1-2; TCRdb designates TRBD1, a call that cannot be tested without DNA. Germline lookup yields CDR1 MDHEN and CDR2 SYDVKM. This CDR3 has 16 amino acids. CDR3 protein: CASSPWDRGDNYGYTF.